The 14 T cell receptor beta chains below come from one sample, sequenced in a study of CD8+CD57+ T cells in acquired aplastic anemia. Researchers used genomic DNA as the template to profile TCR beta VDJ and CDR3. Each CDR3 protein is one row after TCRdb ran MiXCR on the reads. This table holds fewer than 200,000 distinct CDR3 sequences, roughly 45% found once. Sequenced: sorted CD4+, CD8+, or CD8+CD57+ T cells (not recorded which) from PBMCs. The receptors were gathered from a human donor in good health.

This rearrangement joins TRBV6-5 to TRBJ1-2, with TRBD1 as a possible D gene (5 bases). The CDR3 consists of 15 residues. V lost 1 base and J 1 base, leaving 10 bases between the germline ends. Germline V lookup: CDR1 MNHEY, CDR2 SVGAGI. CDR3 nucleotide sequence: TGTGCCAGCAGTTACTTGGGGGTTGATAACTATGGCTACACCTTC. Residues: CASSYLGVDNYGYTF.

There are many counts of this clonotype. The chain uses TRBV9 and TRBJ2-3; 12 bases line up with TRBD2. Per germline, CDR1 SGDLS and CDR2 YYNGEE. With 1 base clipped from V and 5 bases from J, the junction kept 5 bases outside the gene matches. CDR3 length: 16 amino acids. The CDR3 coding sequence is TGTGCCAGCAGCGTACTAGCGGGGGGGCTTGGAGATACGCAGTATTTT. Translated, it gives CASSVLAGGLGDTQYF. Combining the CDR3 with reference TRBV9 and TRBJ2-3 gives the whole variable domain DSGVTQTPKHLITATGQRVTLRCSPRSGDLSVYWYQQSLDQGLQFLIQYYNGEERAKGNILERFSAQQFPDLHSELNLSSLELGDSALYFCASSVLAGGLGDTQYFGPGTRLTVL.

The CDR3 DNA reads TGTGCCAGCAGAACACGGGGGGGGGCCAACACCGGGGAGCTGTTTTTT. Protein product: CASRTRGGANTGELFF. The rearrangement uses TRBV6-1 and TRBJ2-2, with 8 bases lining up with TRBD2. CDR3 length: 16 residues. The V and J ends lost 6 bases and 2 bases, in that order; junction bases with no gene match: 8. The germline V gene has CDR1 MNHNS and CDR2 SASEGT.

The chain carries TRBV5-8 and TRBJ2-5; 10 bases match TRBD2. V trimming: 4 bases; J trimming: 4 bases; junction bases outside the gene matches: 10. The germline V gene encodes CDR1 SGHTS and CDR2 YDEGEE. The CDR3 has 16 residues. CDR3 sequence (DNA): TGTGCCAGCAGCCAAGGGCTAGCGGGGGTTGGAGAGACCCAGTACTTC. Residues: CASSQGLAGVGETQYF.

Only one count was recorded for this clonotype. The chain recombines TRBV7-6 with TRBJ1-1; TRBD1 is a possible D gene (5 bases). The CDR3 is 13 residues long. V lost 4 bases, J lost 6 bases, and 12 bases lay in between. In germline, CDR1 is SGHVS, CDR2 FNYEAQ. The CDR3 region is CASSSTGYAEAFF. In DNA form, the CDR3 reads TGTGCCAGCAGCTCCACAGGATACGCTGAAGCTTTCTTT.

This clonotype was counted only a few times. The chain has TRBV29-1 and TRBJ2-1; 7 bases map to TRBD1. The ends lost 1 base at V and 4 bases at J; junction bases unmatched: 10. Germline loops: CDR1 SQVTM, CDR2 ANQGSEA. The CDR3 loop spans 16 amino acids. CDR3 nucleotides: TGCAGCGTTGAAGGCCCGGGACAGAAGATATACAATGAGCAGTTCTTC. Residues: CSVEGPGQKIYNEQFF.

This clonotype was detected many times. The chain carries TRBV5-5 and TRBJ2-1; D gene unclear. Germline V CDR1 and CDR2: SGHKS, YYEKEE (reference sequence). Deletions cut 0 bases from V and 0 bases from J, with 10 bases between. The CDR3 extends over 16 amino acids. The CDR3 loop reads CASSLGLLNSYNEQFF. The CDR3 DNA reads TGTGCCAGCAGCTTGGGGCTACTTAACTCCTACAATGAGCAGTTCTTC.

This clonotype has ten or more counts. The rearrangement joins TRBV7-6 to TRBJ2-3, with 7 nucleotides matching TRBD1. CDR3 length: 15 residues. The trim removed 1 base at V and 1 base at J, leaving 2 bases unmatched. In germline, CDR1 is SGHVS, CDR2 FNYEAQ. CDR3 protein: CASSLGGGRTDTQYF. Written as DNA, the CDR3 is TGTGCCAGCAGCTTAGGAGGGGGCCGCACAGATACGCAGTATTTT.

Details on this clonotype: A much larger clone lies one base from this, so it may be a read error. The chain couples TRBV6-5 to TRBJ1-2; D not certain. The V and J ends lost 0 bases and 6 bases respectively, with 14 bases between them. The germline CDR1 and CDR2 sequences are MNHEY and SVGAGI. The CDR3 has 15 amino acids. The CDR3 nucleotides are TGTGCCAGCAGTTACTCGTCCAGGAGCAACGATGGCTACACCTTC. Translating gives CASSYSSRSNDGYTF.

This clonotype was picked up many times. The chain couples TRBV14 to TRBJ1-1; D call uncertain. The V gene's germline CDR1 is SGHDN and CDR2 FVKESK. This CDR3 spans 13 amino acids. Deletions cut 9 bases from V and 1 base from J, with 12 bases between. CDR3 sequence: CASTWGANTEAFF. The CDR3 nucleotides read TGTGCCAGTACCTGGGGAGCGAACACTGAAGCTTTCTTT.

V usage is TRBV3-1 and J usage is TRBJ1-2, with TRBD1 matching over 10 bases. V trimming: 0 bases; J trimming: 6 bases; junction bases outside the gene matches: 7. The CDR3 covers 16 residues. CDR1 and CDR2 (germline): LGHDT, YNNKEL (reference sequence). CDR3 residues: CASSQDRDRGTHGYTF. In nucleotides, the CDR3 is TGTGCCAGCAGCCAAGATCGGGACAGGGGAACGCATGGCTACACCTTC. The full variable domain, completed using reference TRBV3-1 and TRBJ1-2, is DTAVSQTPKYLVTQMGNDKSIKCEQNLGHDTMYWYKQDSKKFLKIMFSYNNKELIINETVPNRFSPKSPDKAHLNLHINSLELGDSAVYFCASSQDRDRGTHGYTFGSGTRLTVV.

The chain carries TRBV2 and TRBJ1-5; D not resolved. This CDR3 contains 11 residues. CDR1 is SNHLY, CDR2 FYNNEI, per germline. The ends were cut back, 6 bases at V and 4 bases at J, with 4 bases in the middle. The CDR3 region has the DNA TGTGCCAGCAGGACAAATCAGCCCCAGCATTTT. This sequence encodes CASRTNQPQHF. The full variable domain, completed using reference TRBV2 and TRBJ1-5, is EPEVTQTPSHQVTQMGQEVILRCVPISNHLYFYWYRQILGQKVEFLVSFYNNEISEKSEIFDDQFSVERPDGSNFTLKIRSTKLEDSAMYFCASRTNQPQHFGDGTRLSIL.

This clonotype was seen only a few times. The CDR3 DNA reads as TGTGCCACCAGTGGACAGGGTTTAGGTGAGCAGTTCTTC. It codes for CATSGQGLGEQFF. This chain connects TRBV24-1 to TRBJ2-1; 7 positions agree with TRBD1. J was trimmed by 9 bases and V by 5 bases; bases with no gene match: 6. In germline, CDR1 is KGHDR, CDR2 SFDVKD. CDR3 length: 13 residues.

The table lists this clonotype with a count of one. The chain combines TRBV6-1 with TRBJ2-7, with D possibly being TRBD1 or TRBD2 (5 bases each). V gave up 5 bases and J gave up 3 bases, with 14 bases separating them. Per germline, CDR1 MNHNS and CDR2 SASEGT. CDR3 size: 14 residues. In nucleotides, the CDR3 is TGTGCCAGCAGTCCCTCCGGGGCAGGCTACGAGCAGTACTTC. Amino acid sequence: CASSPSGAGYEQYF.